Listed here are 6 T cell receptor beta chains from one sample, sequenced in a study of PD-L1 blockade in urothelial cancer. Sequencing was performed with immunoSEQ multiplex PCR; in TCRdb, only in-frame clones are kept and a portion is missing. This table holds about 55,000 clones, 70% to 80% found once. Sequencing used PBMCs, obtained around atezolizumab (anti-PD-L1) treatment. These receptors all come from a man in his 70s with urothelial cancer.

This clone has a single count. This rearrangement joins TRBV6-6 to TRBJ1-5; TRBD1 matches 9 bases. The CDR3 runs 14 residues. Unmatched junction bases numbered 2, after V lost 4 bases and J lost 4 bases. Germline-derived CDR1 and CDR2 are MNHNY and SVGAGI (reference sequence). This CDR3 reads CASSFDRGNQPQHF. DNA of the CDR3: TGTGCCAGCAGTTTCGACAGGGGGAATCAGCCCCAGCATTTT.

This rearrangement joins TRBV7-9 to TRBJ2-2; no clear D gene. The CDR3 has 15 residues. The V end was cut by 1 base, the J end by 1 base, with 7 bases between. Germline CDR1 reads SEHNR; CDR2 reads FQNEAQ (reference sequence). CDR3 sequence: CASSLEPGNTGELFF. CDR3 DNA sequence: TGTGCCAGCAGCTTAGAGCCCGGGAACACCGGGGAGCTGTTTTTT.

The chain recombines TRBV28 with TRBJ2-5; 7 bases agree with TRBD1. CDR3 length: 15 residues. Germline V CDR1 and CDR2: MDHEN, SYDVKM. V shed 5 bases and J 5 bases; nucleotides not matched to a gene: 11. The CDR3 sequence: CASSTGALGGETQYF. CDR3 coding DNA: TGTGCCAGCAGTACAGGGGCCCTCGGCGGGGAGACCCAGTACTTC.

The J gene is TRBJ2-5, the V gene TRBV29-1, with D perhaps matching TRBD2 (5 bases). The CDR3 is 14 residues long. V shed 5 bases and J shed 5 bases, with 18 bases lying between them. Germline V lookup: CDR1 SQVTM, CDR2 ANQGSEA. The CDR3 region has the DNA TGCAGCGTTATGGGCGGGTCCCTCCGGGAGACCCAGTACTTC. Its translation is CSVMGGSLRETQYF.

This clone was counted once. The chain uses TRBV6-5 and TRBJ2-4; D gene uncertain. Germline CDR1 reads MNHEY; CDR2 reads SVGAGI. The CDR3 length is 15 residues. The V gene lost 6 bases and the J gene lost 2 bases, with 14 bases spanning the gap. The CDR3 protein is CASSPSLLTKNIQYF. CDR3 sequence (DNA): TGTGCCAGCAGCCCTTCCTTGTTAACCAAAAACATTCAGTACTTC.

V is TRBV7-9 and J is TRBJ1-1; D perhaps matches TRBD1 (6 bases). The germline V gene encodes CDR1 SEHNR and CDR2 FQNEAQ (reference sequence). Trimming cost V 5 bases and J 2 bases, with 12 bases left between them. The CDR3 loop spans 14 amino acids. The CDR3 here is CASSPGGANTEAFF. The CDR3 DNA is TGTGCCAGCAGCCCCGGGGGGGCCAACACTGAAGCTTTCTTT.